Sequencing of this TCR beta chain was carried out in a study of T cell repertoires in cytomegalovirus infection (dated by TCRdb to 2018 to 2020). The study in broad terms: Recently identified HLA-C-restricted CMV epitopes, whose presentation resists viral immunomodulation, were targeted by peptide stimulations together with well-studied HLA-B-restricted epitopes. Donor HLA type was relevant to the analysis, because carriage of CMV infection together with the matching HLA type was indicated by public TCR beta signatures. Study-wide conclusions, independent of this receptor: The ex vivo response was dominated by HLA-C-restricted CMV-specific TCR beta clonotypes, and the single most frequent clonotype in two of eight donors was supplied by these HLA-C-restricted clonotypes. Cumulative frequency of public TCR beta family members discriminated carriers of CMV infection plus the relevant HLA type in this cohort and an independent 352-donor cohort.

Including the terminal cysteine and phenylalanine, the CDR3 comprises 13 residues. Just CDR3 DNA is preserved here, 39 bases in frame from base 1. As encoded in the germline V gene, CDR1 is SGHVT while CDR2 is SQSDAQ. Relative to germline, V is missing 5 bases and J is missing 4 bases, with 3 bases of the junction outside any gene match. Read against the paper, the sample's treatment or condition label means: in vitro stimulation with specific CMV peptide epitopes to enrich CMV-specific T cells. The table lists this clonotype with a count of one. Its recognized antigen is unknown. Per-nucleotide qualities are absent, and no much larger clonotype sits a single base away. One read represents weak support. Sequenced using an Illumina HiSeq 1500. TCRdb reanalyzed the raw reads on its own, using fastp at Q25 for trimming and MiXCR for clone calling, and kept in-frame beta chains. Entries that share a CDR3 protein sequence are merged under the most common genes and DNA. This sample comprises some 560,000 distinct CDR3 sequences, 40% of them detected only once. Jointly, the top ten make up more than 40% of the sample.

The receptor's source is a human donor in good health (CMV status not recorded). Some clones in this sample may be carry-over from other donors' samples. This sample comprised cultured PBMCs, obtained from culture after CMV antigen stimulation. The chain uses TRBV7-4 and TRBJ2-3; 7 bases in the junction line up with TRBD1. The nucleotide sequence is given as TGTGCCAGCAGCGACAGGGTGGCAGATACGCAGTATTTT. Translated, it gives CASSDRVADTQYF.